This TCR beta chain emerged from a study of response to subunit inactivated influenza vaccine. A single record per CDR3 protein comes from TCRdb applying MiXCR to the RT-PCR reads. The data contain about 570,000 distinct CDR3 sequences, 11% of them singletons. This sample also appeared in a second study, on T cells expressing NK-cell markers. Per that study: Generation of TCR beta cDNA was performed by 5'RACE template switching incorporating UMIs.

The source of this sequence is a man between 45 and 60 years old who received an inactivated influenza vaccine. The sequences come from PBMCs from blood, collected on the day of vaccination.

This CDR3 is CASSVVMRAGASYEQYF. CDR3 nucleotides: TGTGCCAGCAGCGTAGTAATGAGGGCGGGTGCCTCCTACGAGCAGTACTTC. The chain uses TRBV9 and TRBJ2-7; TRBD2 is a possible D gene (5 bases). V lost 0 bases and J lost 0, with 16 bases in between. Germline V gene sequence: CDR1 SGDLS, CDR2 YYNGEE. This CDR3 region has 17 residues.